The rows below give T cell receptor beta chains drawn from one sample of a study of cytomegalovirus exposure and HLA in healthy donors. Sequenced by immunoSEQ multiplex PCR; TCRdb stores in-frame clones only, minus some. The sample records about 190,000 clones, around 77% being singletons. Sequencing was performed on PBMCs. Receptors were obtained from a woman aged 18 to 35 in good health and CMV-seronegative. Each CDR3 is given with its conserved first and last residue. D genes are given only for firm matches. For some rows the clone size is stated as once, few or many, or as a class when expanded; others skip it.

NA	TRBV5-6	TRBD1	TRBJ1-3	TGTGCCAGCAGCTTTTCGGGACAGCAGCACTCTGGAAACACCATATATTTT	CASSFSGQQHSGNTIYF
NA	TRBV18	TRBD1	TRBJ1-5	TGTGCCAGCGAGGACGGGACAGGGAGATCGAGCAATCAGCCCCAGCATTTT	CASEDGTGRSSNQPQHF
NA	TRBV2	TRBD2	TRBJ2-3	TGTGCCAGCAGGGCGCCTAGCGGGGGGCGGGGGGGTACGCAGTATTTT	CASRAPSGGRGGTQYF
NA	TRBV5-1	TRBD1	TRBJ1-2	TGCGCCAGCAGCCCAAGAGGGACAGAGAACTATGGCTACACCTTC	CASSPRGTENYGYTF
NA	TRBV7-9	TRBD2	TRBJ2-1	TGTGCCAGCAGCTCTAAGCGGGGGGTGTTAGATGAGCAGTTCTTC	CASSSKRGVLDEQFF
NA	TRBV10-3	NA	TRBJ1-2	TGTGCCATCAGTGAGTCGATTCCCGGGATATATGGCTACACCTTC	CAISESIPGIYGYTF
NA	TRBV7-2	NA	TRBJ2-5	TGTGCCAGCAGCTTAGGATGGCTCTTGCAAGAGACCCAGTACTTC	CASSLGWLLQETQYF
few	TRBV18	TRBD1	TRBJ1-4	TGTGCCAGCTCACAAGGACAGGGGTTGACTAATGAAAAACTGTTTTTT	CASSQGQGLTNEKLFF
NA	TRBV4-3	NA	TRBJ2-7	TGCGCCAGCAGACAAACGCGGTTCAGCTCCTACGAGCAGTACTTC	CASRQTRFSSYEQYF
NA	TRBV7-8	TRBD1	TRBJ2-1	TGTGCCAGCAGCTTAGAACAGGGGATCAATGAGCAGTTCTTC	CASSLEQGINEQFF
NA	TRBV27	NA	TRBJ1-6	TGTGCCAGCAGGGGCCAAACAGGCAGCTCCTATAATTCACCCCTCCACTTT	CASRGQTGSSYNSPLHF
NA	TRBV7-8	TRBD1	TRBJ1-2	TGTGCCAGCAGCGAAGACAGGGGCTATGGCTACACCTTC	CASSEDRGYGYTF
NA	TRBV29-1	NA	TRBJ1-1	TGCAGCGTCCTAGGGAGGGGGACCGCTTTCTTT	CSVLGRGTAFF
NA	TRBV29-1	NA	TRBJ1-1	TGCAGCGTTGATGCGGGGGGTTTCTTT	CSVDAGGFF
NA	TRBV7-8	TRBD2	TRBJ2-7	TGTGCCAGCAGCCTACAGCGGGAGTGGGACGAGCAGTACTTC	CASSLQREWDEQYF
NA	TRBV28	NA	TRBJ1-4	TGTGCCAGCAGTGGACGGACAGCTCTTCCTAATGAAAAACTGTTTTTT	CASSGRTALPNEKLFF
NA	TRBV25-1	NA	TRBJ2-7	TGTGCCAGCAGTGACCCGGACAGTTACTACGAGCAGTACTTC	CASSDPDSYYEQYF
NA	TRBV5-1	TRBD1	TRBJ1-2	TGCGCCAGCAGCTTGGAAGCAGGGGGCTATGGCTACACCTTC	CASSLEAGGYGYTF
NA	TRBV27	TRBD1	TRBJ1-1	TGTGCCAGCAGACTGACAGGGGCGGATGAAGCTTTCTTT	CASRLTGADEAFF
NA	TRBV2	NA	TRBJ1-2	TGTGCCAGCAAACTAGGGATCGCGGATGGCTACACCTTC	CASKLGIADGYTF
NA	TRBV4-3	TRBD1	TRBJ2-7	TGCGCCAGCAGCCAAGATACGGACGGGACAGGTACCTACGAGCAGTACTTC	CASSQDTDGTGTYEQYF
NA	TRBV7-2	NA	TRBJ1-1	TGTGCCAGCAGCCAGGCAGTCCGCCCTGAAGCTTTCTTT	CASSQAVRPEAFF
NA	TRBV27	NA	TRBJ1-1	TGTGCCAGCAGGCAATACGGGGACACTGAAGCTTTCTTT	CASRQYGDTEAFF
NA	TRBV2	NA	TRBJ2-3	TGTGCCAGCAGTGCGTCTGGAGTAAGCACAGATACGCAGTATTTT	CASSASGVSTDTQYF
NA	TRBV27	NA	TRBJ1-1	TGTGCCAGCAGTTTTTACAGGGCGGGTGAGAACACTGAAGCTTTCTTT	CASSFYRAGENTEAFF
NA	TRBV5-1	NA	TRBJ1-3	TGCGCCAGCAGCTTGGACGGCAGACTCTCTGGAAACACCATATATTTT	CASSLDGRLSGNTIYF
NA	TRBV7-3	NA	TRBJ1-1	TGTGCCAGCAGCCCCGACATGAACACTGAAGCTTTCTTT	CASSPDMNTEAFF
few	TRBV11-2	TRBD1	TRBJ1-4	TGTGCCAGCAGCTTGCCAGGGGGCTGGGAAAAACTGTTTTTT	CASSLPGGWEKLFF
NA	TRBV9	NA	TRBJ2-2	TGTGCCAGCAGCGTAGTGTTGGGAAGGGGTTCCACCGGGGAGCTGTTTTTT	CASSVVLGRGSTGELFF
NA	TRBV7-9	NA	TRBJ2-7	TGTGCCAGCAGCCAGAATGGACTGCTATCCTACGAGCAGTACTTC	CASSQNGLLSYEQYF
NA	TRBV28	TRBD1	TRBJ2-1	TGTGCCAGCAGACAGAACAGGGGTTTCTACAATGAGCAGTTCTTC	CASRQNRGFYNEQFF
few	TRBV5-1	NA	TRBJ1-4	TGCGCCAGCAGCTTGGGACAGACTAATGAAAAACTGTTTTTT	CASSLGQTNEKLFF
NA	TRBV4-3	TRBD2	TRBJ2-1	TGCGCCAGCACCGTTCTAGCGGGAGCGGGTGAGCAGTTCTTC	CASTVLAGAGEQFF
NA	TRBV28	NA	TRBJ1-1	TGTGCCAGCAGATCAGTCAGGGATGCCACTGAAGCTTTCTTT	CASRSVRDATEAFF
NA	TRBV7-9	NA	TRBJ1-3	TGTGCCAGCAGCTTAGGGGGCAGCTCTGGAAACACCATATATTTT	CASSLGGSSGNTIYF
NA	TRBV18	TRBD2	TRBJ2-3	TGTGCCAGCTCACCTTTGCGGGAGGTCACAGATACGCAGTATTTT	CASSPLREVTDTQYF
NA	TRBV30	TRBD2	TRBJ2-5	TGTGCCTGGAGTTTAGTAGCGGGGGACCAAGAGACCCAGTACTTC	CAWSLVAGDQETQYF
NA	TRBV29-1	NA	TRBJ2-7	TGCAGCGTTGGAGCTACGGGTAGCTTCTACGAGCAGTACTTC	CSVGATGSFYEQYF
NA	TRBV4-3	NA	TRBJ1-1	TGCGCCAGCAGCCATTCCCGGATGGGGGGCACTGAAGCTTTCTTT	CASSHSRMGGTEAFF
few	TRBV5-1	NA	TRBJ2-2	TGCGCCAGCAGCTTAGGGGGTCCGAGCACCGGGGAGCTGTTTTTT	CASSLGGPSTGELFF
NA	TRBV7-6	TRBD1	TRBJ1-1	TGTGCCAGCAGCCCCCCGGACAGGGCGAACACTGAAGCTTTCTTT	CASSPPDRANTEAFF
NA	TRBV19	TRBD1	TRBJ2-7	TGTGCCAGTAGAACCGGGACAGGGGCCTTCGAGCAGTACTTC	CASRTGTGAFEQYF
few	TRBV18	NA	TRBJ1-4	TGTGCCAGCTCACCCTCCCAGCGGAACGAAAAACTGTTTTTT	CASSPSQRNEKLFF